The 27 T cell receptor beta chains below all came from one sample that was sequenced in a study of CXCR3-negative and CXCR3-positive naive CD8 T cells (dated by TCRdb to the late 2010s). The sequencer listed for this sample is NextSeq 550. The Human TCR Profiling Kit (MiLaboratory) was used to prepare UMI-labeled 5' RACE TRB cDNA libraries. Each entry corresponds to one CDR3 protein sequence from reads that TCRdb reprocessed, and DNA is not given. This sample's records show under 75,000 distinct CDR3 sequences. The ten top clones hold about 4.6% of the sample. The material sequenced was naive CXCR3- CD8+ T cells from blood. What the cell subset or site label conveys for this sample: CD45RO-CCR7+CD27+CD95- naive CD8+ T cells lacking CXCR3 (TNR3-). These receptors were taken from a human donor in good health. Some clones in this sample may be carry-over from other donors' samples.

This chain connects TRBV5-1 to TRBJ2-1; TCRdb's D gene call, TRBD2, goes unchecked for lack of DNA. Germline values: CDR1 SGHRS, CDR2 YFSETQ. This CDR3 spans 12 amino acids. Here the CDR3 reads CASSLYWREPFF.

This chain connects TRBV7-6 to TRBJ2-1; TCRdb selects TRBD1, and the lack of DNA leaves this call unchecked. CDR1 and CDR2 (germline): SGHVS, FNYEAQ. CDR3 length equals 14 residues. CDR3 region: CASSLGQGYNEQFF.

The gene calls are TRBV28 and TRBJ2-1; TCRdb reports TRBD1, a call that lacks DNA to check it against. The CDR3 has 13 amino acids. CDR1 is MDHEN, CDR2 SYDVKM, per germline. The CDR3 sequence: CASRPNRDPEQFF.

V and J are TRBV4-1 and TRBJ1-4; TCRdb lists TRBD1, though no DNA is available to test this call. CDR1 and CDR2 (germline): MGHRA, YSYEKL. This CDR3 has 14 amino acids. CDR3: CASSQFGTAEKLFF.

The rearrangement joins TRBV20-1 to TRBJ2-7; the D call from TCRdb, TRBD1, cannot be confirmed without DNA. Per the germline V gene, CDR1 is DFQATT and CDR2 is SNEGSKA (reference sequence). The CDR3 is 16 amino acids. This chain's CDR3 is CSARDPGQVLNGEQYF.

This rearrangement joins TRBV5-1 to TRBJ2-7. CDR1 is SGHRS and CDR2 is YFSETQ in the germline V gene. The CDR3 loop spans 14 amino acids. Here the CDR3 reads CASSFAGDSYEQYF.

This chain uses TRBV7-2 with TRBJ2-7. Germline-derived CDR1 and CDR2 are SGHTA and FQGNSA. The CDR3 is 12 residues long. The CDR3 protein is CASSFTGHEQYF.

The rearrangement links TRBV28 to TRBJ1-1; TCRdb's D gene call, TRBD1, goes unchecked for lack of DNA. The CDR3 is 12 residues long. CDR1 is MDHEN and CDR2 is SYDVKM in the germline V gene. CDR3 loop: CASKRQGTEAFF.

CDR3 protein: CSVVKLNTEAFF. The genes are TRBV29-1 and TRBJ1-1. The CDR3 has 12 residues. In germline, CDR1 is SQVTM, CDR2 ANQGSEA. Variable domain in full (rest from reference TRBV29-1 and TRBJ1-1): SAVISQKPSRDICQRGTSLTIQCQVDSQVTMMFWYRQQPGQSLTLIATANQGSEATYESGFVIDKFPISRPNLTFSTLTVSNMSPEDSSIYLCSVVKLNTEAFFGQGTRLTVV.

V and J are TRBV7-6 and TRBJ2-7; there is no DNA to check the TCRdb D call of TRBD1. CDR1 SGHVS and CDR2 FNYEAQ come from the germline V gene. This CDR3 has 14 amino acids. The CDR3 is CASSSDRLDYEQYF.

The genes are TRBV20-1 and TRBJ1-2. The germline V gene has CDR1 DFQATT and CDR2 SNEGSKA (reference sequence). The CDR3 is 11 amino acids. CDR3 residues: CSGVDGYGYTF.

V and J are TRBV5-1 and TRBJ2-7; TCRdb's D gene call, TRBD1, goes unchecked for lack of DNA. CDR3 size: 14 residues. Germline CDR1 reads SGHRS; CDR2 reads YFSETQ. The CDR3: CASSHGQGTYEQYF. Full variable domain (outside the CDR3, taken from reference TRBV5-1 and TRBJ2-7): KAGVTQTPRYLIKTRGQQVTLSCSPISGHRSVSWYQQTPGQGLQFLFEYFSETQRNKGNFPGRFSGRQFSNSRSEMNVSTLELGDSALYLCASSHGQGTYEQYFGPGTRLTVT.

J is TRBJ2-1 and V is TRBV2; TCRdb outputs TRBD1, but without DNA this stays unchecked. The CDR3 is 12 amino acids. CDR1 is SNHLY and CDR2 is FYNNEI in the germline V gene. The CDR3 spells CASTGPRGEQFF.

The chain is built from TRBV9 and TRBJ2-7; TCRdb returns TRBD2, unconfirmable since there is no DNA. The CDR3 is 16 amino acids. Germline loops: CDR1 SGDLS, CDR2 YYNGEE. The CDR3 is CASSRNRDLRTYEQYF.

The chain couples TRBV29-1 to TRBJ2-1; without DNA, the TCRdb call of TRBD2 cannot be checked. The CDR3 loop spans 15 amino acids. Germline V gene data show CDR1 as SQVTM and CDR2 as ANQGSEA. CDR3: CSVPTSGGALDEQFF.

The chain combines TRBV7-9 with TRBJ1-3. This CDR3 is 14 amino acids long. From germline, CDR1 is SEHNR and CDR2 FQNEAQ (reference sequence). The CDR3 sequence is CASSLVISGNTIYF.

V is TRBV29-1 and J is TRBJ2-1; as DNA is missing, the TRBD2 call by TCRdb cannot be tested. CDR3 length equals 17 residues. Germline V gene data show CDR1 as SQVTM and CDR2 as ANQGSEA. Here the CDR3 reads CSVELTGPRRSYNEQFF.

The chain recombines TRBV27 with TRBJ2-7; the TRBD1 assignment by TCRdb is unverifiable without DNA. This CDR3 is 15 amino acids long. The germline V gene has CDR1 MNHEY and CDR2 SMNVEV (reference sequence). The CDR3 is CASSLQGTGRYEQYF.

The chain's CDR3 is CASSLSGGGEKLFF. This rearrangement joins TRBV5-1 to TRBJ1-4; the TCRdb call, TRBD1, lacks DNA for checking. Germline V CDR1 and CDR2: SGHRS, YFSETQ. This CDR3 contains 14 residues.

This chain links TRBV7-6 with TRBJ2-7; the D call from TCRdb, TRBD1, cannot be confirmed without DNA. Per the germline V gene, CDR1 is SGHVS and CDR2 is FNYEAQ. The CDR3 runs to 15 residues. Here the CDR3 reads CASSPGGDSPYEQYF. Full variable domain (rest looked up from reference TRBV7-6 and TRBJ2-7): GAGVSQSPRYKVTKRGQDVALRCDPISGHVSLYWYRQALGQGPEFLTYFNYEAQQDKSGLPNDRFSAERPEGSISTLTIQRTEQRDSAMYRCASSPGGDSPYEQYFGPGTRLTVT.

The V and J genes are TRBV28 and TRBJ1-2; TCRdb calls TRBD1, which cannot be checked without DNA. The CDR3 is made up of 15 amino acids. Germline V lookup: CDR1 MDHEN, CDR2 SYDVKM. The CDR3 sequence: CASLNWDSKIYGYTF.

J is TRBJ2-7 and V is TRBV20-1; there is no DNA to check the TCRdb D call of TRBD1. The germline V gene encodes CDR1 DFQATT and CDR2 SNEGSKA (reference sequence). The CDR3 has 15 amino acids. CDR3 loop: CSATPGTGFFFEQYF.

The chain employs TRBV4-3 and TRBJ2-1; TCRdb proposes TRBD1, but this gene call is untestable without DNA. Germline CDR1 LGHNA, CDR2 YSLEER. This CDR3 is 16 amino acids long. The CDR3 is CASSQDPAGANNEQFF.

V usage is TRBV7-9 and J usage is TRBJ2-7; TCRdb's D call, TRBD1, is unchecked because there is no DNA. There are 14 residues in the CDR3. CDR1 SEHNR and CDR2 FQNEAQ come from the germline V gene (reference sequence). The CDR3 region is CASSLAGGPYEQYF.

CDR3 protein: CASSSSGEGGGHGYEQYF. The chain links TRBV7-2 to TRBJ2-7; TCRdb returns TRBD1, unconfirmable since there is no DNA. The V gene's germline CDR1 is SGHTA and CDR2 FQGNSA. The CDR3 consists of 18 residues.

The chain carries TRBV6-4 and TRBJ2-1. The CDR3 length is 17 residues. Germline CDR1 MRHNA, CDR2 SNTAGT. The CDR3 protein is CASSDRVGYRSYNEQFF.

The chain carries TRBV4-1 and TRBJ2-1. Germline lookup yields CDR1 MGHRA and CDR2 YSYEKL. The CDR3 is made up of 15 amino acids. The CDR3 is CASSQDMSSYNEQFF.